The next 28 T cell receptor beta chains were all read from a single sample in a study of T cell responses to AZD1222 COVID-19 vaccine. Measured with immunoSEQ multiplex PCR; TCRdb has only the in-frame clones, and not every one. The sample lists 150,000 to 160,000 clones, around 85% occurring once. This material consisted of peripheral blood, taken after recovery from COVID-19. The receptors were sampled from an adult who had recovered from COVID-19.

The V call is TRBV6-1, the J call TRBJ1-1; no reliable D call. The germline V and J ends were trimmed by 1 base and 1 base, with 10 bases remaining between them. CDR1 and CDR2 from the germline V gene are MNHNS and SASEGT. The CDR3 is made up of 15 amino acids. The CDR3 DNA follows: TGTGCCAGCAGTGAAGGGGTAGGACGGAACACTGAAGCTTTCTTT. This sequence encodes CASSEGVGRNTEAFF.

The V gene is TRBV19, the J gene TRBJ2-5; a possible D gene is TRBD1 (6 bases). CDR3 length equals 18 residues. Trimming cost V 4 bases and J 5 bases, with 26 bases left between them. Per germline, CDR1 LNHDA and CDR2 SQIVND (reference sequence). CDR3 coding DNA: TGTGCCAGTAGTACCCCCCCCCTAGTAGGGGGATGGGGGGAGACCCAGTACTTC. Its protein is CASSTPPLVGGWGETQYF. The full variable domain, in which reference TRBV19 and TRBJ2-5 provide the parts outside the CDR3, is DGGITQSPKYLFRKEGQNVTLSCEQNLNHDAMYWYRQDPGQGLRLIYYSQIVNDFQKGDIAEGYSVSREKKESFPLTVTSAQKNPTAFYLCASSTPPLVGGWGETQYFGPGTRLLVL.

V is TRBV2 and J is TRBJ2-1; the D gene is possibly TRBD1 (6 bases). The CDR3 has 16 residues. The germline gives CDR1 SNHLY, CDR2 FYNNEI. V was pared by 6 bases and J by 1 base, with 16 bases between. The CDR3 sequence is CASRPRGILSYNEQFF. As DNA, the CDR3 is TGTGCCAGCAGACCGAGGGGGATTCTATCCTACAATGAGCAGTTCTTC.

The chain combines TRBV7-6 with TRBJ2-3, with a possible D match to TRBD2 (6 bases). Looked up from germline, CDR1 is SGHVS and CDR2 is FNYEAQ. V lost 3 bases and J lost 0, with 10 bases in between. CDR3 length: 15 amino acids. The CDR3 protein is CASSLGGASTDTQYF. The CDR3 nucleotides are TGTGCCAGCAGCTTGGGCGGGGCTAGCACAGATACGCAGTATTTT.

The chain couples TRBV11-1 to TRBJ1-1, with unresolved D. Trimming shortened V by 8 bases and J by 0 bases, and 10 bases separated the two germline ends. The CDR3 is 13 amino acids. Germline V lookup: CDR1 SGHAT, CDR2 FQDESV (reference sequence). The CDR3 DNA follows: TGTGCCAGCGGAAACACAGTGAACACTGAAGCTTTCTTT. Translation: CASGNTVNTEAFF. Looking up the rest from reference TRBV11-1 and TRBJ1-1 gives the full variable domain: EAEVAQSPRYKITEKSQAVAFWCDPISGHATLYWYRQILGQGPELLVQFQDESVVDDSQLPKDRFSAERLKGVDSTLKIQPAELGDSAMYLCASGNTVNTEAFFGQGTRLTVV.

This rearrangement joins TRBV5-1 to TRBJ1-1, with TRBD1 matching over 7 bases. V was pared by 1 base and J by 6 bases, with 9 bases of the junction left unmatched. The CDR3 is 15 amino acids. Germline loops: CDR1 SGHRS, CDR2 YFSETQ. CDR3 protein: CASSLTTGLKAEAFF. CDR3 sequence (DNA): TGCGCCAGCAGCTTGACGACAGGGCTAAAAGCTGAAGCTTTCTTT. Filled out from reference TRBV5-1 and TRBJ1-1, the complete variable domain reads KAGVTQTPRYLIKTRGQQVTLSCSPISGHRSVSWYQQTPGQGLQFLFEYFSETQRNKGNFPGRFSGRQFSNSRSEMNVSTLELGDSALYLCASSLTTGLKAEAFFGQGTRLTVV.

The rearrangement joins TRBV24-1 to TRBJ2-1; 7 bases are shared with TRBD1. After removal of 4 bases from V and 6 bases from J, the junction contained 8 bases not matched to a gene. CDR3 length equals 15 residues. CDR1 is KGHDR and CDR2 is SFDVKD in the germline V gene. CDR3 amino acids: CATSDLNRDSNEQFF. CDR3 in DNA: TGTGCCACCAGTGACCTAAACCGGGACAGCAATGAGCAGTTCTTC.

A remark on this clone: The same CDR3 arises from other DNA sequences in this sample as well. The chain is built from TRBV14 and TRBJ2-7; D is ambiguous. V was cut by 1 base and J by 4 bases, with 2 bases left in between. The CDR3 covers 11 residues. Germline assignment: CDR1 SGHDN and CDR2 FVKESK. The chain's CDR3 is CASSQGYEQYF. CDR3 DNA: TGTGCCAGCAGCCAAGGTTACGAGCAGTACTTC.

This sequence joins TRBV5-1 and TRBJ1-2; D is perhaps TRBD1 (6 bases). CDR1 SGHRS and CDR2 YFSETQ come from the germline V gene. The CDR3 is made up of 17 amino acids. V was clipped by 0 bases and J by 2 bases, with 17 bases between them. The CDR3 loop reads CASSLGRGGEQNYGYTF. CDR3 coding DNA: TGCGCCAGCAGCTTGGGCAGGGGAGGGGAACAGAACTATGGCTACACCTTC.

In regard to this clone: At one end, the junction sequence differs from germline, possibly due to a read error. This CDR3 is also generated by other DNA sequences in the sample. This chain connects TRBV7-3 to TRBJ1-1; 8 positions match TRBD1. CDR1 is SGHTA, CDR2 FQGTGA, per germline. The CDR3 is made up of 14 amino acids. This CDR3 reads CASSLTGGDTEAFF. The CDR3 bases are TGTGCCAGCAGCCTAACAGGGGGGGACACTGAAGCTTTCTTT.

This chain connects TRBV5-4 to TRBJ2-3, with 8 bases that match TRBD2. The CDR3 totals 16 residues. V gave up 3 bases and J gave up 2 bases; unmatched junction bases: 8. Germline CDR1 is SGHNT and CDR2 is YYREEE (reference sequence). Written as DNA, the CDR3 is TGTGCCAGCAGCTGGAACCCCGGGGGGGCCACAGATACGCAGTATTTT. Encoded protein: CASSWNPGGATDTQYF.

This chain connects TRBV6-5 to TRBJ2-3, with D perhaps being TRBD1 or TRBD2 (6 bases each). The CDR3 has 15 residues. The V and J ends lost 4 bases and 0 bases respectively, with 11 bases between them. Per germline, CDR1 MNHEY and CDR2 SVGAGI. The CDR3 DNA is TGTGCCAGCAGTTCCAGGGGAGGAAGCACAGATACGCAGTATTTT. Amino acids: CASSSRGGSTDTQYF.

The V call is TRBV4-2, the J call TRBJ1-5; weak D call: TRBD1 (5 bases). This CDR3 spans 15 amino acids. CDR1 LGHNA and CDR2 YNFKEQ come from the germline V gene. Trimming stripped 0 bases from V and 7 bases from J, with 13 bases between. This chain's CDR3 is CASSQDQGEGQPQHF. CDR3 sequence (DNA): TGTGCCAGCAGCCAAGACCAAGGGGAAGGACAGCCCCAGCATTTT.

V gene TRBV5-6 combines with J gene TRBJ2-3; 7 bases line up with TRBD2. The J segment lost 4 bases and the V segment lost 2 bases, leaving 10 bases of the junction unmatched. Germline CDR1 is SGHDT and CDR2 is YYEEEE. The CDR3 is made up of 16 amino acids. CDR3 sequence reads: CASSLLLMREPDTQYF. The CDR3 DNA is TGTGCCAGCAGCTTATTGTTGATGCGGGAGCCAGATACGCAGTATTTT.

This clone was seen once. The chain couples TRBV5-6 to TRBJ2-1, with 9 bases aligning to TRBD1. The J segment lost 3 bases and the V segment lost 0 bases, leaving 1 base of the junction unmatched. The germline CDR1 and CDR2 sequences are SGHDT and YYEEEE. This CDR3 is 15 amino acids long. CDR3 region: CASSLEDRGYNEQFF. CDR3 nucleotides: TGTGCCAGCAGCTTGGAGGACAGGGGCTACAATGAGCAGTTCTTC.

A single count supports this clone. The chain couples TRBV2 to TRBJ1-1, with 7 bases matching TRBD1. The junction had 10 bases not matched to a gene; V was cut back by 9 bases and J by 6 bases. CDR1 is SNHLY and CDR2 is FYNNEI in the germline V gene. This CDR3 is 13 amino acids long. This chain's CDR3 is CASWQGGKAEAFF. The CDR3 nucleotides read TGTGCCAGTTGGCAGGGGGGGAAAGCTGAAGCTTTCTTT.

The chain combines TRBV21-1 with TRBJ1-5; whether TRBD1, the table's D call, matches the DNA was not checked. TRBV21-1 is deemed a pseudogene. The CDR3 consists of 13 residues. DNA of the CDR3: TGTGCCAGCAGCCACAGGGACCACCAGCCCCAGCATTTT. Translating it yields CASSHRDHQPQHF.

This chain links TRBV29-1 with TRBJ2-1, with TRBD2 matching over 11 bases. V lost 4 bases to trimming and J lost 0 bases; unmatched junction nucleotides: 5. The CDR3 is 16 amino acids. Germline lookup yields CDR1 SQVTM and CDR2 ANQGSEA. Here the CDR3 DNA reads TGCAGCGTTGGGACTAGCGGGCCCCGCTCCTACAATGAGCAGTTCTTC. As protein: CSVGTSGPRSYNEQFF.

The chain joins TRBV9 to TRBJ1-1; D unresolved. The V gene's germline CDR1 is SGDLS and CDR2 YYNGEE. The ends were cut back, 3 bases at V and 5 bases at J, with 14 bases in the middle. This CDR3 is built from 14 residues. Here the CDR3 reads CASSADPGGTEAFF. In DNA form, the CDR3 reads TGTGCCAGCAGCGCAGACCCGGGCGGGACTGAAGCTTTCTTT.

The chain carries TRBV7-2 and TRBJ2-5, with D unclear. The length of the CDR3 is 15 residues. Trimming shortened V by 1 base and J by 5 bases, and 14 bases separated the two germline ends. Germline assignment: CDR1 SGHTA and CDR2 FQGNSA. The CDR3 DNA follows: TGTGCCAGCAGCTTAGAATTCTCTCGCGGCGAGACCCAGTACTTC. This sequence encodes CASSLEFSRGETQYF.

This rearrangement joins TRBV11-2 to TRBJ1-4; maybe TRBD1 (5 bases). Trimming removed 5 bases from V and 11 bases from J, with 9 bases in between. Germline values: CDR1 SGHAT, CDR2 FQNNGV. The CDR3 consists of 11 residues. CDR3 bases: TGTGCCAGCAGCCCAGGGTTCAAACTGTTTTTT. As protein: CASSPGFKLFF. Full variable domain (rest looked up from reference TRBV11-2 and TRBJ1-4): EAGVAQSPRYKIIEKRQSVAFWCNPISGHATLYWYQQILGQGPKLLIQFQNNGVVDDSQLPKDRFSAERLKGVDSTLKIQPAKLEDSAVYLCASSPGFKLFFGSGTQLSVL.

V and J are TRBV29-1 and TRBJ2-7; 10 positions match TRBD2. The V gene end was trimmed by 2 bases and the J gene end by 5 bases; junction bases not matched to a gene: 3. Germline V CDR1 and CDR2: SQVTM, ANQGSEA. The CDR3 runs 13 residues. The CDR3 loop is CSVEWSGRDEQYF. The CDR3 nucleotides are TGCAGCGTTGAATGGAGCGGGAGGGACGAGCAGTACTTC.

This chain's CDR3 is CASSGQGSYGYTF. The CDR3 region has the DNA TGCGCCAGCAGCGGGCAGGGGAGCTATGGCTACACCTTC. The genes are TRBV5-1 and TRBJ1-2; tentatively, D is TRBD1 (6 bases). Germline V lookup: CDR1 SGHRS, CDR2 YFSETQ. V shed 4 bases and J shed 4 bases, with 11 bases lying between them. This CDR3 region has 13 residues.

This chain joins TRBV4-3 and TRBJ1-2; D gene ambiguous. The germline gives CDR1 LGHNA, CDR2 YSLEER. V dropped 1 base and J dropped 7 bases, with 10 bases sitting between them. CDR3 length: 13 amino acids. The CDR3 spells CASSQVRGSGYTF. Written as DNA, the CDR3 is TGCGCCAGCAGCCAAGTGCGGGGAAGTGGCTACACCTTC.

CDR3 sequence reads: CASSDQDRVQPQHF. DNA for the CDR3: TGTGCCAGCAGTGACCAGGACAGGGTACAGCCCCAGCATTTT. This rearrangement joins TRBV2 to TRBJ1-5; 8 nucleotides align to TRBD1. The V segment lost 3 bases and the J segment 7 bases; nucleotides outside the gene matches: 5. Germline V gives CDR1 SNHLY, CDR2 FYNNEI. The CDR3 is 14 amino acids.

The gene calls are TRBV3-1 (or the pseudogene TRBV3-2) and TRBJ2-7; 10 positions agree with TRBD2. The CDR3 sequence is 17 residues long. In germline, CDR1 is LGHDT, CDR2 YNNKEL (reference sequence). After removal of 1 base from V and 0 bases from J, the junction contained 6 bases not matched to a gene. The CDR3 nucleotides read TGTGCCAGCAGCCAAGCTAAGAGCGGGAGGGGCTCCTACGAGCAGTACTTC. Translation: CASSQAKSGRGSYEQYF.

The chain couples TRBV4-2 to TRBJ1-1, with D possibly TRBD1 on 6 matching bases. The CDR3 totals 14 residues. V was cut by 4 bases and J by 5 bases, with 14 bases left in between. Germline V gene data show CDR1 as LGHNA and CDR2 as YNFKEQ. The CDR3 nucleotides are TGTGCCAGCAGCCGGGGGGCCGAATGGACTGAAGCTTTCTTT. This gives the protein CASSRGAEWTEAFF.

The chain recombines TRBV19 with TRBJ1-4, with D tentatively TRBD1 (5 bases). CDR1 is LNHDA and CDR2 is SQIVND in the germline V gene (reference sequence). The CDR3 has 14 residues. Trimming removed 5 bases at V and 6 bases at J, with 13 bases between. The CDR3, as DNA: TGTGCCAGTAGTTCCAGGGCTTCTGATGAAAAACTGTTTTTT. This translates into CASSSRASDEKLFF.